This TCR beta chain comes out of a study of shared T cell receptors in the human thymus. Method: immunoSEQ multiplex PCR; TCRdb's copy keeps in-frame clones and lacks some. The repertoire includes 720,000 or so clones, 75% to 90% of them detected once, and roughly 0.01% sits in the top ten. Trimming left V 5 bases short and J 8 bases short, with 15 bases between. Germline lookup yields CDR1 MNHEY and CDR2 SMNVEV (reference sequence). CDR3 size: 13 residues. In addition, the sample was reused for a study of human thymus T cells.

Sample: thymocytes. The clonotype was recovered from a girl under three years old with a congenital heart defect. This chain links TRBV27 with TRBJ1-1; maybe TRBD1 (5 bases). CDR3 in amino acids: CASSLGQAREAFF. CDR3 DNA: TGTGCCAGCAGTCTAGGACAAGCCAGGGAAGCTTTCTTT.